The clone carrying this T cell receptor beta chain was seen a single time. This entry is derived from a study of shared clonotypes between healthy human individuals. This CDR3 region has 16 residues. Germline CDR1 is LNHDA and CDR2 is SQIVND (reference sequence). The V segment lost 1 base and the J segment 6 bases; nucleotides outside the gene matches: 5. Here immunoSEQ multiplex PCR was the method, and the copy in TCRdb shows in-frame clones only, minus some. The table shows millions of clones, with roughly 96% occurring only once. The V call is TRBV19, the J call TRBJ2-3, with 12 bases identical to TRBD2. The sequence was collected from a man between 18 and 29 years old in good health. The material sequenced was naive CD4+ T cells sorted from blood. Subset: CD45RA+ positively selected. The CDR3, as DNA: TGTGCCAGTAGTATAGGACTAGCGGGGGCCCGGGATACGCAGTATTTT. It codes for CASSIGLAGARDTQYF.